What follows is one T cell receptor (beta chain) and its context. Profiling relied on immunoSEQ multiplex PCR, and the TCRdb table lists in-frame clones only, not all of them. The sample lists fewer than 250,000 clones, about nine tenths seen once, with about 4.8% in the top ten. The sample comes from a study of blood T cell repertoires in COVID-19. This sequence was found in a woman between 40 and 55 years old with acute or convalescent COVID-19. The sequenced sample consisted of peripheral blood.

CDR3 loop: CASSQDRDWVGYTF. The CDR3 DNA follows: TGCGCCAGCAGCCAAGACCGGGACTGGGTTGGCTACACCTTC. This chain joins TRBV4-1 and TRBJ1-2; D is perhaps TRBD1 (5 bases). V was clipped by 0 bases and J by 7 bases, with 12 bases between them. The CDR3 has 14 residues. The germline V gene has CDR1 MGHRA and CDR2 YSYEKL.